A selection of T cell receptor beta chains follows, all from one sample in a study of blood T cell repertoires in COVID-19. Here immunoSEQ multiplex PCR was the method, and the copy in TCRdb shows in-frame clones only, minus some. The sample gives about 83,000 clones, roughly 82% of which show up once; under 8.5% is in the top ten. Sequenced input: peripheral blood. These receptors were collected from a man aged 45-60 years with active COVID-19. The CDR3 runs from the conserved cysteine through the conserved F or W. Fields, in order: J gene, clone size, D gene, V gene, CDR3 protein, CDR3 DNA. A D gene is named only where the DNA matches it firmly. Clone size is stated in some rows and not others, as once, few, many or a class when expanded.

TRBJ1-2 NA NA TRBV11-2 CASSLPGGGLLGYTF TGTGCCAGCAGCTTACCAGGCGGGGGGCTGCTTGGCTACACCTTC
TRBJ1-3 NA NA TRBV5-5 CASSRAGSGNTIYF TGTGCCAGCAGCCGTGCGGGCTCTGGAAACACCATATATTTT
TRBJ1-1 NA NA TRBV12-2 CASRPGTGGTVGTEAFF TGTGCAAGTCGCCCAGGGACAGGGGGTACCGTGGGCACTGAAGCTTTCTTT
TRBJ1-2 NA NA TRBV2 CASKTVSNYGYTF TGTGCCAGCAAGACAGTCTCTAACTATGGCTACACCTTC
TRBJ2-3 NA TRBD2 TRBV6-5 CAARDQGGGTDTQYF TGTGCCGCGCGGGATCAGGGAGGGGGCACAGATACGCAGTATTTT
TRBJ2-5 medium-sized NA TRBV27 CASSPRDFQETQYF TGTGCCAGCAGTCCTCGGGACTTCCAAGAGACCCAGTACTTC
TRBJ2-3 NA TRBD2 TRBV5-1 CASSLGTSGGALTDTQYF TGCGCCAGCAGCTTGGGGACTAGCGGGGGGGCCCTCACAGATACGCAGTATTTT
TRBJ2-2 NA NA TRBV7-3 CASSLRPFTGELFF TGTGCCAGCAGCTTACGTCCCTTCACCGGGGAGCTGTTTTTT
TRBJ2-3 NA TRBD2 TRBV28 CATALRENDTQYF TGTGCCACGGCCTTGCGGGAGAATGATACGCAGTATTTT
TRBJ2-1 NA NA TRBV5-1 CASSAAPGGLYNEQFF TGCGCCAGCAGCGCTGCTCCGGGGGGCCTTTACAATGAGCAGTTCTTC
TRBJ2-1 NA TRBD2 TRBV5-1 CASSPYRGETSGRAYNEQFF TGCGCCAGCAGCCCGTACAGGGGGGAGACTAGCGGGAGGGCCTACAATGAGCAGTTCTTC
TRBJ1-6 once NA TRBV5-1 CASSHDITFYNSPLHF TGCGCCAGCAGCCATGACATTACCTTCTATAATTCACCCCTCCACTTT
TRBJ1-5 NA NA TRBV5-1 CASSFTGSPNQPQHF TGCGCCAGCAGCTTCACAGGGAGCCCCAATCAGCCCCAGCATTTT
TRBJ1-1 NA TRBD1 TRBV20-1 CSASPGGSGRQAFF TGCAGTGCTAGTCCAGGGGGGTCGGGGCGTCAAGCTTTCTTT
TRBJ1-5 NA NA TRBV7-8 CASSLVAISNQPQHF TGTGCCAGCAGCTTAGTAGCAATTAGCAATCAGCCCCAGCATTTT
TRBJ2-6 NA TRBD1 TRBV11-2 CASSFYRGTGANVLTF TGTGCCAGCAGCTTCTACAGGGGCACAGGGGCCAACGTCCTGACTTTC
TRBJ2-3 NA NA TRBV18 CASSPSGQTDTQYF TGTGCCAGCTCACCAAGCGGACAGACGGATACGCAGTATTTT
TRBJ1-2 NA NA TRBV5-4 CASSPARDKGNYGYTF TGTGCCAGCAGCCCTGCCCGGGACAAGGGGAACTATGGCTACACCTTC
TRBJ2-3 NA TRBD2 TRBV6-6 CASTFRGGSTDTQYF TGTGCCAGCACATTTAGGGGAGGGAGCACAGATACGCAGTATTTT
TRBJ2-1 NA NA TRBV28 CASSFDTNFNEQFF TGTGCCAGCAGTTTTGACACGAACTTCAATGAGCAGTTCTTC
TRBJ1-3 NA NA TRBV15 CATSREPGSGNTIYF TGTGCCACCAGCAGAGAACCCGGTTCTGGAAACACCATATATTTT
TRBJ2-5 NA TRBD1 TRBV5-1 CASSLTGTVSETQYF TGCGCCAGCAGCTTGACCGGGACAGTGAGTGAGACCCAGTACTTC
TRBJ1-1 NA NA TRBV30 CAWSVILVTEAFF TGTGCCTGGAGTGTAATACTGGTAACTGAAGCTTTCTTT
TRBJ2-2 NA NA TRBV5-1 CASSLDTGELFF TGCGCCAGCAGCCTCGACACCGGGGAGCTGTTTTTT
TRBJ1-1 NA NA TRBV29-1 CSVEDRRGNTEAFF TGCAGCGTTGAAGACCGGAGAGGGAACACTGAAGCTTTCTTT
TRBJ2-5 NA TRBD2 TRBV28 CASSSAGAKQETQYF TGTGCCAGCAGTTCGGCGGGAGCGAAACAAGAGACCCAGTACTTC
TRBJ2-1 few TRBD2 TRBV7-2 CAGGSFNEQFF TGTGCTGGCGGGAGTTTCAATGAGCAGTTCTTC
TRBJ1-2 NA TRBD1 TRBV18 CASSPSLRQGSYGYTF TGTGCCAGCTCACCCTCGCTTAGACAGGGGAGCTATGGCTACACCTTC
TRBJ2-5 NA TRBD1 TRBV28 CASSRQGFFETQYF TGTGCCAGCAGTCGACAGGGGTTTTTCGAGACCCAGTACTTC
TRBJ2-7 NA TRBD1 TRBV5-1 CASSPVETGGDEQYF TGCGCCAGCAGCCCCGTTGAGACAGGGGGCGACGAGCAGTACTTC
TRBJ2-7 NA NA TRBV20-1 CSARDDQGIF TGCAGTGCTAGAGATGACCAGGGGATCTTC
TRBJ1-2 NA NA TRBV6-2/TRBV6-3 CASSYDRSPGYTF TGTGCCAGCAGTTACGACAGGTCCCCCGGCTACACCTTC
TRBJ2-7 NA NA TRBV5-4 CASRVQGNPYEQYF TGTGCCAGTAGAGTACAGGGAAATCCCTACGAGCAGTACTTC
TRBJ2-7 NA TRBD1 TRBV5-1 CASSEGTATYEQYF TGCGCCAGCAGCGAAGGGACAGCCACCTACGAGCAGTACTTC
TRBJ2-7 once NA TRBV29-1 CSALTPPGFEQYF TGCAGCGCCTTGACCCCCCCCGGGTTCGAGCAGTACTTC
TRBJ2-5 NA TRBD1 TRBV5-4 CASSLAGRGIETQYF TGTGCCAGCAGCTTGGCAGGCAGGGGGATTGAGACCCAGTACTTC
TRBJ2-5 NA TRBD2 TRBV27 CASSLSGGQKTQYF TGTGCCAGCAGTTTGTCGGGGGGTCAAAAGACCCAGTACTTC
TRBJ1-2 few TRBD1 TRBV29-1 CSVSGTGENYGYTF TGCAGCGTCTCGGGGACAGGGGAAAACTATGGCTACACCTTC
TRBJ1-2 NA TRBD1 TRBV5-6 CASSARDRVWAGYTF TGTGCCAGCAGCGCCCGGGACAGGGTTTGGGCGGGCTACACCTTC
TRBJ2-5 NA TRBD2 TRBV11-2 CASSFQTSGESQYF TGTGCCAGCAGCTTTCAGACTAGCGGGGAGTCCCAGTACTTC
TRBJ2-7 NA NA TRBV9 CASSVDRTPQEEQYF TGTGCCAGCAGCGTAGACAGGACGCCCCAGGAGGAGCAGTACTTC
TRBJ2-1 NA NA TRBV5-1 CASSVGQPSLEEQFF TGCGCCAGCAGCGTAGGACAGCCGTCCTTAGAGGAGCAGTTCTTC
TRBJ1-4 NA NA TRBV30 CAWSYSGARPNEKLFF TGTGCCTGGAGTTATTCAGGGGCCCGCCCTAATGAAAAACTGTTTTTT
TRBJ2-7 once TRBD1 TRBV18 CASSPGTGGTYEQYF TGTGCCAGCTCACCGGGTACAGGGGGCACCTACGAGCAGTACTTC
TRBJ1-1 NA NA TRBV19 CASSLRGLGNTEAFF TGTGCCAGTAGCCTCAGGGGTTTGGGGAACACTGAAGCTTTCTTT
TRBJ2-6 few TRBD1 TRBV25-1 CASSGQGSGANVLTF TGTGCCAGCAGTGGACAGGGGTCTGGGGCCAACGTCCTGACTTTC
TRBJ2-1 NA NA TRBV5-6 CASRPAERSYNEQFF TGTGCCAGCAGACCTGCGGAGCGATCCTACAATGAGCAGTTCTTC
TRBJ2-1 NA NA TRBV4-3 CASSQDLTSYNEQFF TGCGCCAGCAGCCAAGATCTCACCAGTTACAATGAGCAGTTCTTC
TRBJ1-6 once TRBD1 TRBV4-3 CASSQFLPGQGNLGSPLHF TGCGCCAGCAGCCAATTCCTACCGGGACAGGGGAATTTAGGGTCACCCCTCCACTTT
TRBJ2-3 NA NA TRBV7-2 CASKGLATTDTQYF TGTGCCAGCAAGGGTCTAGCAACCACAGATACGCAGTATTTT
TRBJ2-5 NA NA TRBV28 CASSFLGGGQGTTETQYF TGTGCCAGCAGTTTTCTGGGAGGGGGGCAAGGAACAACGGAGACCCAGTACTTC
TRBJ2-3 once NA TRBV5-6 CASSPVLDTQYF TGTGCCAGCAGCCCCGTGTTGGATACGCAGTATTTT
TRBJ2-3 NA TRBD2 TRBV30 CAWRLQGAGTSDTQYF TGTGCCTGGAGGCTTCAGGGAGCGGGGACCTCAGATACGCAGTATTTT
TRBJ2-5 once NA TRBV28 CASSFGQGGETQYF TGTGCCAGCAGTTTCGGCCAGGGGGGCGAGACCCAGTACTTC